These 4 T cell receptor beta chains originate from one sample sequenced in a study of cytotoxic CD8 clonotypes in ibrutinib-treated CLL. Libraries were prepared by immunoSEQ multiplex PCR; TCRdb keeps only in-frame clonotypes and omits some of them. The repertoire includes under 300,000 clones, 65% to 85% of them detected once, and 5.6% sits in the top ten. The sample in question was PBMCs, obtained at disease progression, from a patient treated with ibrutinib. These receptors were taken from a human donor with chronic lymphocytic leukemia.

This rearrangement joins TRBV5-1 to TRBJ1-1; TRBD1 is a possible D gene (5 bases). CDR1 and CDR2 (germline): SGHRS, YFSETQ. The CDR3 consists of 13 residues. Trimming cost V 2 bases and J 3 bases, with 8 bases left between them. The CDR3 region is CASSFAGHTEAFF. In DNA, the CDR3 is TGCGCCAGCAGCTTCGCGGGGCACACTGAAGCTTTCTTT.

This chain links TRBV5-6 with TRBJ2-5; D may correspond to TRBD1 or TRBD2 (5 bases each). CDR3 size: 14 residues. Between the trimmed V and J ends, which lost 4 bases and 1 base, there was a span of 11 bases. Per germline, CDR1 SGHDT and CDR2 YYEEEE. Here the CDR3 DNA reads TGTGCCAGCAGCCACGGGGCTGGCCAAGAGACCCAGTACTTC. Encoded protein: CASSHGAGQETQYF.

J is TRBJ1-1 and V is TRBV4-1; weak D call: TRBD1 (6 bases). CDR1 is MGHRA, CDR2 YSYEKL, per germline. V was cut by 4 bases and J by 8 bases, with 23 bases left in between. The CDR3 is 16 residues long. The chain's CDR3 is CASSRQGQIGGPEAFF. As DNA, the CDR3 is TGCGCCAGCAGCCGACAAGGACAGATTGGAGGCCCCGAAGCTTTCTTT.

This chain connects TRBV27 to TRBJ1-6, with 7 positions matching TRBD1. Germline loops: CDR1 MNHEY, CDR2 SMNVEV (reference sequence). J lost 0 bases, V lost 3 bases, and 5 bases had no gene match. CDR3 size: 17 residues. CDR3 residues: CASSFRGQNSYNSPLHF. DNA for the CDR3: TGTGCCAGCAGTTTCCGGGGACAGAACTCCTATAATTCACCCCTCCACTTT.